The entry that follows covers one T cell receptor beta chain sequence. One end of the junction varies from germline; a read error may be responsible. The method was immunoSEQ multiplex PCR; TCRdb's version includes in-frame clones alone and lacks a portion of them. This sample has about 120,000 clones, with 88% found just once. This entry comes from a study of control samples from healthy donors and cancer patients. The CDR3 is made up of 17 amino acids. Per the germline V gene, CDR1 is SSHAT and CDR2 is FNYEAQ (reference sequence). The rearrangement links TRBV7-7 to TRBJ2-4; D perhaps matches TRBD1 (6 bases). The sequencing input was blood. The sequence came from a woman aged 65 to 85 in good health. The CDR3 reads CASSLGCQGMSKNIQYF. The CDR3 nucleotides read TGTGCTAGCAGCTTAGGGTGTCAGGGGATGTCCAAAAACATTCAGTACTTC.